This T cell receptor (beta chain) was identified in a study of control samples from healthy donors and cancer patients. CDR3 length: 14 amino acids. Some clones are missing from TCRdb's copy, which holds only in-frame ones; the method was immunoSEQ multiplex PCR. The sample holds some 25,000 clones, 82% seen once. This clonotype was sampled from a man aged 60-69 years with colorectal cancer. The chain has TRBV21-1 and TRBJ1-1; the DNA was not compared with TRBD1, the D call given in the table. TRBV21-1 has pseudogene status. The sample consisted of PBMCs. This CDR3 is CASSKDRGPGVAFF. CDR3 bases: TGTGCCAGCAGCAAAGATAGGGGACCAGGGGTTGCTTTCTTT.